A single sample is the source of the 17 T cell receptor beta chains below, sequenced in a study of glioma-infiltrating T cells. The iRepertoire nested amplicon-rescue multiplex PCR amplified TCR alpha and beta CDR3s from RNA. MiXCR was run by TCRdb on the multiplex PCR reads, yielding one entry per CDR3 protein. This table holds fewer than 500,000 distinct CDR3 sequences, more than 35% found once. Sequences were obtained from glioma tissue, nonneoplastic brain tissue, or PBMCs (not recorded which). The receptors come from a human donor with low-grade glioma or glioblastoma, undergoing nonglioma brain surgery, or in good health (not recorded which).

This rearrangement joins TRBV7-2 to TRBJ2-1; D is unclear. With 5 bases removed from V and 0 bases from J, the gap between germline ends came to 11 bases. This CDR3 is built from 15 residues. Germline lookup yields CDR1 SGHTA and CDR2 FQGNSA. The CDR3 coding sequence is TGTGCCAGCAGCCCAGAGAGCAGCTCCTACAATGAGCAGTTCTTC. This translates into CASSPESSSYNEQFF. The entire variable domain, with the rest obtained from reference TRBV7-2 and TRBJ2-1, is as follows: GAGVSQSPSNKVTEKGKDVELRCDPISGHTALYWYRQSLGQGLEFLIYFQGNSAPDKSGLPSDRFSAERTGGSVSTLTIQRTQQEDSAVYLCASSPESSSYNEQFFGPGTRLTVL.

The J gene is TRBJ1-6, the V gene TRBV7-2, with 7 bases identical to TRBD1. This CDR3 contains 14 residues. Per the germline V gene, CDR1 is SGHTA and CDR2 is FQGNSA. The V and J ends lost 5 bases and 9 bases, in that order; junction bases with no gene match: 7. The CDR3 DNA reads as TGTGCCAGCAGCGCCCGGGACAGACTTTCACCCCTCCACTTT. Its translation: CASSARDRLSPLHF.

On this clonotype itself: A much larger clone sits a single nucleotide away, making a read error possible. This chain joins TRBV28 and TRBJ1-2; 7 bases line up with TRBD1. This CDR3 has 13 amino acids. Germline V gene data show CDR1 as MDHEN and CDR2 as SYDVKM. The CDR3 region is CAGSFRTGRGYTF. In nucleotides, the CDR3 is TGTGCCGGCAGTTTCAGGACAGGCCGTGGCTACACCTTC.

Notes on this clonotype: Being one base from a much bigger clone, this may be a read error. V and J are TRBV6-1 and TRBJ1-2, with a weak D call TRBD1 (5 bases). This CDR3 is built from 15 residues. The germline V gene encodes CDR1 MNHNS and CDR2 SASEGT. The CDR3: CASGEVVTDNYGYTF. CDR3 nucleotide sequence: TGTGCCAGCGGTGAAGTCGTGACAGACAACTATGGCTACACCTTC.

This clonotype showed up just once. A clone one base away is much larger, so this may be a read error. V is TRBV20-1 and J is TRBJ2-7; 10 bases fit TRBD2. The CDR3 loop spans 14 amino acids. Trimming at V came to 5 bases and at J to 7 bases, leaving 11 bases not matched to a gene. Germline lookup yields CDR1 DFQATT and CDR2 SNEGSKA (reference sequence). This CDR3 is CSAGGPSGSWEQYF. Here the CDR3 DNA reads TGCAGTGCTGGTGGGCCTAGCGGGAGTTGGGAGCAGTACTTC.

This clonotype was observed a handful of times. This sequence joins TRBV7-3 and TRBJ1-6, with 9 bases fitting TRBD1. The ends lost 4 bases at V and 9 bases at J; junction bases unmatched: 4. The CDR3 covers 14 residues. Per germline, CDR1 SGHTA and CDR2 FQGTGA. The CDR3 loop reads CASSSTGGGSPLHF. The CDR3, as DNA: TGTGCCAGCAGCTCAACAGGGGGCGGTTCACCCCTCCACTTT.

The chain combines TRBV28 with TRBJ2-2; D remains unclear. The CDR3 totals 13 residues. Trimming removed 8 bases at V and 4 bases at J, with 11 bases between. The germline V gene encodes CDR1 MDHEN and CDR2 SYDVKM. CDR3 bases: TGTGCCAGCCACCAGCGACTCACCGGGGAGCTGTTTTTT. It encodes CASHQRLTGELFF.

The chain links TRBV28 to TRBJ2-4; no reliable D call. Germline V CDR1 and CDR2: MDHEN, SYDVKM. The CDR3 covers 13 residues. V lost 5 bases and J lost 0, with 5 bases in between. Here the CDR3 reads CASSQLAKNIQYF. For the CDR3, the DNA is TGTGCCAGCAGTCAACTAGCCAAAAACATTCAGTACTTC.

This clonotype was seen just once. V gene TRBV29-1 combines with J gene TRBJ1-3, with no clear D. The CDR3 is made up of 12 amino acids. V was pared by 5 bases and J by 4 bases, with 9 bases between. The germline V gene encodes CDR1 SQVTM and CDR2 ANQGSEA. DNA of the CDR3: TGCAGCGTTAGGGTATCGGGAAACACCATATATTTT. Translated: CSVRVSGNTIYF.

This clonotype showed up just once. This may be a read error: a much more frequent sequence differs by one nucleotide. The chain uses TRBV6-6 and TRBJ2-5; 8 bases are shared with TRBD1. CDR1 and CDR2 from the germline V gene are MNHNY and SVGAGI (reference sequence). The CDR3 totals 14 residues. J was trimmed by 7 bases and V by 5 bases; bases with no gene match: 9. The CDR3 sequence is CASSPRGTGGTQYF. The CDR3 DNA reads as TGTGCCAGCAGTCCACGGGGGACAGGCGGGACCCAGTACTTC.

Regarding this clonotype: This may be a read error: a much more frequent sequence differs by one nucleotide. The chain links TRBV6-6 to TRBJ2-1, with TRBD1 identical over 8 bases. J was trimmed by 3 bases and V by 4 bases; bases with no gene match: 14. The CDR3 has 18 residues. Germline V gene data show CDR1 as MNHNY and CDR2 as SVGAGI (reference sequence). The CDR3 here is CASSFPNTGGSYYNEQFF. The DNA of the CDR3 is TGTGCCAGCAGTTTTCCTAACACAGGGGGGAGTTACTACAATGAGCAGTTCTTC.

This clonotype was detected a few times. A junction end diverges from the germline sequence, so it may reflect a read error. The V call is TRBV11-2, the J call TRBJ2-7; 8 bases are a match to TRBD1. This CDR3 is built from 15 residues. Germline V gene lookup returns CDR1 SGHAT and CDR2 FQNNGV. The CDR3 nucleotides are TGTGCCAGCAGTTTAGCGACAGGGGTGTTCTACGAGCAGTACTTC. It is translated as CASSLATGVFYEQYF.

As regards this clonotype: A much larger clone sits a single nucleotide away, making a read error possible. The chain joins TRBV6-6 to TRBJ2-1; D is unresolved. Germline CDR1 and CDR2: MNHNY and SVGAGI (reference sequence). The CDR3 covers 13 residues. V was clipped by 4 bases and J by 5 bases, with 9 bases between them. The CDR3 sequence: CASSFAPDNEQFF. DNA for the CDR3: TGTGCCAGCAGTTTCGCCCCAGACAATGAGCAGTTCTTC.

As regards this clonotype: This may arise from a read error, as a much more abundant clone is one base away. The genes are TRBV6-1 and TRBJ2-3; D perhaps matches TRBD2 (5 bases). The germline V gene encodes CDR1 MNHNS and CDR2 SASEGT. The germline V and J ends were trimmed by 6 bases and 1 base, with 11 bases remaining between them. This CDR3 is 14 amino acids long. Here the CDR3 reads CASRASGGTDTQYF. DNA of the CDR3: TGTGCCAGCAGGGCAAGCGGAGGCACAGATACGCAGTATTTT.

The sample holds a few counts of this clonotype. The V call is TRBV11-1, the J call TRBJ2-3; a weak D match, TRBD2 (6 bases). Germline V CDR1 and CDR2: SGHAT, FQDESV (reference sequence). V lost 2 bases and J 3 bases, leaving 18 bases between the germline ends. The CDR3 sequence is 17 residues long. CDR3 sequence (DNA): TGTGCCAGCAGCTTAAGGCGGCGGGGAAGGGGAACAGATACGCAGTATTTT. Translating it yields CASSLRRRGRGTDTQYF.

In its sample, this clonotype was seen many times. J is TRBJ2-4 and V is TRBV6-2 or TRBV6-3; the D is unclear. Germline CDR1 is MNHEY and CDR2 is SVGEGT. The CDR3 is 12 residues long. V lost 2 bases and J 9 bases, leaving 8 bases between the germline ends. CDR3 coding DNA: TGTGCCAGCAGTTACCGCTCGGGCATTCAGTACTTC. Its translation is CASSYRSGIQYF.

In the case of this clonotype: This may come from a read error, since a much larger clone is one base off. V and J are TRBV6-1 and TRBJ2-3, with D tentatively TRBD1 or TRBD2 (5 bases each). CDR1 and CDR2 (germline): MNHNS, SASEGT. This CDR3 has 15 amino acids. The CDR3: CASSRAGWITGTQYF. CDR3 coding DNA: TGTGCCAGCAGTCGTGCGGGTTGGATAACAGGTACGCAGTATTTT.